The 2 T cell receptor beta chains below come from one sample, sequenced in a study of OX40 agonist ivuxolimab in advanced cancers. The repertoire was sequenced with immunoSEQ multiplex PCR; TCRdb's copy has only in-frame clones and lacks some. The sample carries 14,000 or so clones, approximately 60% recorded once. This material consisted of CD4+ or CD8+ T cells sorted from blood, taken in a trial of the OX40 agonist ivuxolimab. The receptors were sampled from an adult with an advanced solid tumor such as melanoma, head and neck, liver or kidney cancer.

V gene TRBV4-1 combines with J gene TRBJ2-3, with 8 bases matching TRBD2. J lost 2 bases, V lost 4 bases, and 5 bases had no gene match. Germline CDR1 MGHRA, CDR2 YSYEKL. The CDR3 runs 15 residues. The CDR3 sequence is CASSPLGLVTDTQYF. Written as DNA, the CDR3 is TGCGCCAGCAGCCCGCTGGGACTAGTCACAGATACGCAGTATTTT.

This clone was picked up a small number of times. The chain carries TRBV6-6 and TRBJ2-1; D possibly corresponds to TRBD1 (6 bases). The V end was cut by 4 bases, the J end by 2 bases, with 12 bases between. CDR1 and CDR2 from the germline V gene are MNHNY and SVGAGI (reference sequence). The CDR3 totals 15 residues. The CDR3 DNA sequence: TGTGCCAGCAGTTGGAACAGGGAGACCTACAATGAGCAGTTCTTC. Translating it yields CASSWNRETYNEQFF.